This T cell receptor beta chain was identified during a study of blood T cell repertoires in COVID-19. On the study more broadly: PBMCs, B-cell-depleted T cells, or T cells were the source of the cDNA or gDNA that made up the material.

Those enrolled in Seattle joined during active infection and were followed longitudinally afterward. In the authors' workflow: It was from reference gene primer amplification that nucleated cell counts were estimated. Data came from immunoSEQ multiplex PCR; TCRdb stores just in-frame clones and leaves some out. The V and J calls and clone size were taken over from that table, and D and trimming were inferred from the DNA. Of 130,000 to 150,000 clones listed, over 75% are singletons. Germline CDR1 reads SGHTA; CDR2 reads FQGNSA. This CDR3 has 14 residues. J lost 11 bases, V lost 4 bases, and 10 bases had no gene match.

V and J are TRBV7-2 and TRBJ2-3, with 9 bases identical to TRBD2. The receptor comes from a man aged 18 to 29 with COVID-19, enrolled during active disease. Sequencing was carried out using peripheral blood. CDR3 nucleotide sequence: TGTGCCAGCAGCTCCCCCCCTAGCGGGAAGGGGCAGTATTTT. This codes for CASSSPPSGKGQYF.